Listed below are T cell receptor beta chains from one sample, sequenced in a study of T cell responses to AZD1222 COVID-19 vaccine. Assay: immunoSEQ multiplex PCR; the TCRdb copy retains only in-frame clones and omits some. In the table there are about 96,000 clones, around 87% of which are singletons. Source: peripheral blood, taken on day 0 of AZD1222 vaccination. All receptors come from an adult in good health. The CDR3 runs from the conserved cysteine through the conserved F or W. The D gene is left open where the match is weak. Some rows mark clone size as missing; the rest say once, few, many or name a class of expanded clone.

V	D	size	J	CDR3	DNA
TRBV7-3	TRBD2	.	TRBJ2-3	CASSSHNSGSPGDTQYF	TGTGCCAGCAGCTCACACAATAGCGGGAGCCCGGGAGATACGCAGTATTTT
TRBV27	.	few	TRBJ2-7	CASRGASYEQYF	TGTGCCAGCCGGGGGGCCTCCTACGAGCAGTACTTC
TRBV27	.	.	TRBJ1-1	CASSYGTEAFF	TGTGCCAGCAGTTACGGCACTGAAGCTTTCTTT
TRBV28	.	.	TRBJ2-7	CASSLTGEHYEQYF	TGTGCCAGCAGCCTGACTGGGGAGCACTACGAGCAGTACTTC
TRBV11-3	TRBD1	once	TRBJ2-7	CASSLKRGQVYEQYF	TGTGCCAGCAGCTTAAAAAGGGGACAGGTCTACGAGCAGTACTTC
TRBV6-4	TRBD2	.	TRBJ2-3	CASSEAGAPDTQYF	TGTGCCAGCAGTGAGGCGGGAGCGCCAGATACGCAGTATTTT
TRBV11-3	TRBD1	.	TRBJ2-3	CASSRQGTGSTDTQYF	TGTGCCAGCAGCCGACAGGGGACAGGGTCCACAGATACGCAGTATTTT
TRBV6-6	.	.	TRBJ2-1	CASGYRVHEQFF	TGTGCCAGCGGGTACAGGGTACATGAGCAGTTCTTC
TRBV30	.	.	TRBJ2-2	CAWSVGGGTGELFF	TGTGCCTGGAGTGTAGGAGGGGGCACCGGGGAGCTGTTTTTT
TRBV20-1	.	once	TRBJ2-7	CSAPQDYEQYF	TGCAGTGCGCCACAGGATTACGAGCAGTACTTC
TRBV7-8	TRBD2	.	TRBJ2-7	CASSLGTSGSHEQYF	TGTGCCAGCAGCTTAGGGACTAGCGGGAGCCACGAGCAGTACTTC